This T cell receptor beta chain was recorded in a study of identifying expanded T cells in peripheral blood. Study results and limitations: Variance in clone template counts between approximately two-week samples significantly increased with total template count across all healthy donors. Technical replicates showed around 1.2 changed clones; approximately 2 weeks 15 to 20; four weeks 19.

During the collection period, no donor immune events like infections were recorded. Clones were read by immunoSEQ multiplex PCR, and TCRdb kept only the in-frame ones, dropping some. The sample lists about 120,000 clones; 75% to 90% were seen once. For this clone: Its specificity is not known.

This CDR3 has 13 amino acids. V lost 7 bases, J lost 2 bases, and 11 bases lay in between. Germline loops: CDR1 SSHAT, CDR2 FNYEAQ (reference sequence). The chain couples TRBV7-7 to TRBJ2-5; D is tentatively TRBD1 or TRBD2 (5 bases each). Sequencing was done on a sample of blood. The sequence derives from a person between 18 and 75 years old in good health. The CDR3 DNA sequence: TGTGCCAGCAAGAGGGCAGGGCAAGAGACCCAGTACTTC. Translating gives CASKRAGQETQYF.